The source of this T cell receptor (beta chain) is a study of T cells after posttransplantation cyclophosphamide (TCRdb year 2016). As for the study more broadly: Using TRB sequencing, the study followed how the T cell repertoire reconstituted after myeloablative bone marrow transplantation in which posttransplantation cyclophosphamide served as GVHD prophylaxis. Samples from roughly 35 PTCy-treated patients, along with samples from about 17 of their related bone marrow donors, underwent antigen receptor sequencing. Blood from every one of the 30 to 35 PTCy patients who had 1-year posttransplant specimens underwent TRB sequencing. Up to 3 additional blood samples from 2 to 5.2 years after transplant were also TRB-sequenced in 3 patients, as was pretransplant blood from a handful of patients. TRA and TRB clonality were tightly correlated in ten or so samples, so subsequent TCR analyses focused on TRB only. Public TRB sequences were compared against a database of over 3,600 sequences linked to responses to pathogens, tumor antigens, self-antigens and alloantigens.

This clone was picked up many times. No antigen is known for it. One base away there is no much larger clone; base qualities are not given. TRB sequencing used genomic DNA with the immunoSEQ assay at survey resolution or the hsTCRB kit. Per the original workflow: The immunoSEQ software handled the initial read processing, while the LymphoSeq R package was used for the repertoire analyses. Clonality was computed as 1 minus normalized Shannon entropy, and a Gini coefficient was also calculated for each TRB dataset. To infer phenotypes in unsorted samples, TRB sequences from sorted subsets of the recipient or donor were mapped onto unsorted samples from the same recipient. TCRdb took this table from immuneACCESS and kept in-frame rearrangements with V and J called. Such tables lack part of the clones; where checked against another copy, unresolved V genes explain under half of the gap, and the rest is unexplained. The V and J calls and the clone size are those of that table, but D and trimming were determined from the DNA. The table notes fewer than 13,000 clones here, none of them singletons. Together, the top ten hold about 15% of the sample.

From the cysteine through the phenylalanine, the CDR3 covers 14 amino acids. Left in the record is the CDR3 DNA by itself, 42 bases read in frame from the first base. Deletion took 5 bases off V and 4 bases off J, with a span of 12 bases between the germline ends. Sequences SGHVS (CDR1) and FNYEAQ (CDR2) are obtained from the germline V gene. Broader findings and caveats from the paper: Donor-recipient similarity was low at 1-2 months but increased during the first year, and donor CD8+ memory clones often dominated later blood repertoires. The TRB repertoires of T cells infiltrating skin or the GI tract showed only limited overlap with the TRB repertoires found in blood. Across the 45 patients, TRB clonality was highly associated with recipient CMV seropositivity and CMV reactivation, and diversity with PTCy was similar to that in the CNI/methotrexate controls.

The label giving this sample's treatment or condition can be read as: high-dose cyclophosphamide on days +3 and +4 as single-agent GVHD prophylaxis. Patients in the PTCy group got busulfan and fludarabine conditioning, a marrow graft from a related or unrelated donor, and cyclophosphamide on days +3 and +4. PTCy-treated patients came from a prospective multi-institutional clinical trial. Peripheral blood and bone marrow mononuclear cells were isolated by Ficoll-Hypaque density centrifugation and were cryopreserved. This chain is built from TRBV7-6 and TRBJ2-1; 5 matching bases give a weak D call of TRBD1. This receptor was obtained from a female patient aged 35-55 years who received an allogeneic stem cell transplant from a related donor, was CMV-positive, and had no GVHD. Following a transplant, a fraction of the T cells may be traceable to the graft donor. Sequencing used PBMCs, obtained after allogeneic stem cell transplant with posttransplant cyclophosphamide. The DNA is TGTGCCAGCAGCCACGGGCAGGGTTACAATGAGCAGTTCTTC. Its translation is CASSHGQGYNEQFF.